The sample holds one count of the clone carrying this T cell receptor beta chain. The antigen remains undetermined. TCRdb's table, derived via immunoSEQ multiplex PCR, lists solely in-frame clones and lacks some. The sample lists roughly 12,000 clones; approximately 90% were seen once. Germline values: CDR1 SEHNR, CDR2 FQNEAQ (reference sequence). The CDR3 contains 15 residues. V was pared by 6 bases and J by 1 base, with 15 bases between. These data come from a study of lymphopenia after photon versus proton radiotherapy. Whole-study findings and limits: Proton therapy kept repertoires fairly stable, unlike photons, which gained effector/memory cells. Survival link was tested only in deceased patients; proton benefit remains a possibility. After lymphocyte nadir, photon-treated repertoires showed oligoclonal expansion, especially CD8+ Temra. A bigger post-nadir fall in TCR diversity correlated inversely with survival time in deceased patients.

The rearrangement uses TRBV7-9 and TRBJ2-5; D is possibly TRBD1 or TRBD2 (5 bases each). The specimen was peripheral blood, collected from a patient treated with photon-based radiotherapy. This TCR was recovered from a man in his sixties with pancreatic cancer. CDR3 loop: CASRGTGGIQETQYF. CDR3 DNA: TGTGCCAGCAGGGGGACCGGAGGAATCCAAGAGACCCAGTACTTC.